The clone carrying this T cell receptor beta chain came up many times. Its antigen is currently unknown. The hyperthyroidism patients had all been newly diagnosed, and their disease duration was under 2 months. Their ages ranged from 18 to 65 years. This specimen belongs to a study of T cells in Graves' hyperthyroidism and ophthalmopathy. V dropped 6 bases and J dropped 2; count of bases not matched to a gene: 10. The germline CDR1 and CDR2 sequences are MNHEY and SVGAGI. This CDR3 spans 15 amino acids. The study, taken as a whole, reports: A median around 6 months before onset, the model predicted ophthalmopathy. Clonotypes that were expanded in thyroid above 0.001 mostly appeared in blood too.

RNA transcripts gave rise to amplified TCR beta CDR3 regions. The HTBI primer set served for first-round RT-PCR of the TCR CDR3. TCRdb recomputed calls from the multiplex PCR reads with MiXCR, one row per CDR3 protein. The data show fewer than 55,000 distinct CDR3 sequences, with 54% seen just once and roughly 30% held by the top ten. This chain links TRBV6-5 with TRBJ2-7, with TRBD1 matching over 7 bases. Input material: peripheral blood or thyroid tissue (not recorded which). This receptor was obtained from a man aged 18 to 35 with Graves' hyperthyroidism. CDR3 sequence (DNA): TGTGCCAGCAGGCCCCCCGGGACAGCCACCTACGAGCAGTACTTC. Its protein is CASRPPGTATYEQYF.